The clone carrying this T cell receptor (beta chain) was seen repeatedly, ten times or more. Its antigen is unknown. One entry per CDR3 protein results from TCRdb running MiXCR on the multiplex PCR reads. In the table there are 200,000 to 300,000 distinct CDR3 sequences, 30% of which are singletons. This record comes from a study of breast tumors, draining lymph nodes, adjacent tissues. General study results and limits: Tumor repertoires ranked between lymph nodes and nontumor tissue in diversity, with V and J gene preferences. The lymph node origin of tumor T cells was framed as consistent with a hypothesis, not demonstrated. Findings are consistent with lymph node origin and intratumoral expansion of most tumor T cells. Compared with basal-like, luminal-like tumors shared significantly more repertoire with nontumor tissue.

The CDR3 totals 12 residues. V lost 6 bases, J lost 4 bases, and 10 bases lay in between. The germline V gene has CDR1 SEHNR and CDR2 FQNEAQ (reference sequence). Axillary draining lymph nodes of breast cancer patients supplied the node samples. This chain joins TRBV7-9 and TRBJ2-7, with no clear D. Sequencing was carried out using axillary lymph node tissue. The clonotype originates from a female donor with breast cancer. Some clones in this sample may be carry-over from other donors' samples. CDR3 protein: CASRGSLYEQYF. CDR3 nucleotides: TGTGCCAGCAGGGGCAGTCTTTACGAGCAGTACTTC.